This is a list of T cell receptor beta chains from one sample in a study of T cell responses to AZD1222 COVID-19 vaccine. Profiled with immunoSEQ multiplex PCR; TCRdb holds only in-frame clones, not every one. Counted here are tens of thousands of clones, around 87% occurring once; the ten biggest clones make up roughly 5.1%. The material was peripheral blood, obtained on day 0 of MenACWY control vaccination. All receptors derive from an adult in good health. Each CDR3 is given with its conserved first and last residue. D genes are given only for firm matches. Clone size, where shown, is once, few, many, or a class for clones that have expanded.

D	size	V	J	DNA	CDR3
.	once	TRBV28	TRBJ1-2	TGTGCCAGCATGAATCTCTGGGGGGAATCGGGCTACACCTTC	CASMNLWGESGYTF
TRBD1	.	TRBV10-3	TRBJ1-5	TGTGCCATCAGTGACCCCCGGCAGGGGGCGAGTGGGGTTCAGCCCCAGCATTTT	CAISDPRQGASGVQPQHF
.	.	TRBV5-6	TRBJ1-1	TGTGCCAGCGGAAGGGTTTCAATGAACACTGAAGCTTTCTTT	CASGRVSMNTEAFF
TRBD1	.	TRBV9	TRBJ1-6	TGTGCCAGCAGCCAGGGACAGTTCTTTTCACCCCTCCACTTT	CASSQGQFFSPLHF
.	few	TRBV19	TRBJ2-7	TGTGCCAGTAAATCACGGGACACCTACGAGCAGTACTTC	CASKSRDTYEQYF
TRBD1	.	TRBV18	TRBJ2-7	TGTGCCAGCTCCGGACAGGCCCTCGAGCAGTACTTC	CASSGQALEQYF
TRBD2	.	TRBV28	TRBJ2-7	TGTGCCAGCAGTTTCGAGTCCCACGGCGGGAGCCACGAGCAGTACTTC	CASSFESHGGSHEQYF
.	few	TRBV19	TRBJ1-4	TGTGCCAGTACCCCGCAGGGCAGCGAAAAACTGTTTTTT	CASTPQGSEKLFF
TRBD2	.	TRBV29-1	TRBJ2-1	TGCAGCGTTCAGGAAGGACTAGCGGGAGGGTTAGGTCAGTTCTTC	CSVQEGLAGGLGQFF
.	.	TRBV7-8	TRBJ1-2	TGTGCCAGCGGGGGCCCTATGGGGGCTAACTATGGCTACACCTTC	CASGGPMGANYGYTF
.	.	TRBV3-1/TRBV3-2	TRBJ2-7	TGTGCCAGCAGCCCATTCGAGGCCCACGAGCAGTACTTC	CASSPFEAHEQYF
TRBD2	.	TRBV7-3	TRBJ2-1	TGTGCCAGCAGCTTAGAGCGGGACCGTTACAATGAGCAGTTCTTC	CASSLERDRYNEQFF
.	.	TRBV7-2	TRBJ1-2	TGTGCCAGCAGCTCCATTTGGACAGAGATGGGCTACACCTTC	CASSSIWTEMGYTF
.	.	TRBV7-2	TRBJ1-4	TGTGCCAGCAGCCCTCAGGGGAGAGGGGGTGAAAAACTGTTTTTT	CASSPQGRGGEKLFF
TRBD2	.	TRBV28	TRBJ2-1	TGTGCCAGCAGTTCCGGACTAGCGGGATCTCTGAGCTCCTACAATGAGCAGTTCTTC	CASSSGLAGSLSSYNEQFF
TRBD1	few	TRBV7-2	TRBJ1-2	TGTGCCAGCAGCTTACAGGGGGCTAATCACTATGGCTACACCTTC	CASSLQGANHYGYTF
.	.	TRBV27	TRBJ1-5	TGTGCCAGCGCGACCATGAATCAGCCCCAGCATTTT	CASATMNQPQHF
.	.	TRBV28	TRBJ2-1	TGTGCCAGCAGTCCCCAACCCGGGGCCTACAATGAGCAGTTCTTC	CASSPQPGAYNEQFF
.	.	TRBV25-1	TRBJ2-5	TGTGCCAGCAGTGAAGGAAGTGGGGGCTCGACCCAAGAGACCCAGTACTTC	CASSEGSGGSTQETQYF
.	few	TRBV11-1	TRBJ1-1	TGTGCCAGCAGCCCCCCCAATAAGGGGAGCACTGAAGCTTTCTTT	CASSPPNKGSTEAFF
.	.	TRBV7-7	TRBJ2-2	TGTGCCAGCAGCCGGACCAACACCGGGGAGCTGTTTTTT	CASSRTNTGELFF
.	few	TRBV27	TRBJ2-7	TGTGCCAGCAGTATTGGGGGGCCCTACGAGCAGTACTTC	CASSIGGPYEQYF
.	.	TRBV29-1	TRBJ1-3	TGCAGCGTTCGGCGGGACTCGAGCTCTGGAAACACCATATATTTT	CSVRRDSSSGNTIYF
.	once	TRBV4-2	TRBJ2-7	TGTGCCAGCAGCCAAGCGGGGCGGGGAGACTACGAGCAGTACTTC	CASSQAGRGDYEQYF
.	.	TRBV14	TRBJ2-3	TGTGCCAGCAGCGAAGGGGGTACGCAGTATTTT	CASSEGGTQYF
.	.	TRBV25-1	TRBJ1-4	TGTGCCAGCAGGATGGGAGAGTTTAATGAAAAACTGTTTTTT	CASRMGEFNEKLFF
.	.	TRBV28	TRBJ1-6	TGTGCCAGCAGTACGCCTCCCGGGACACCAGAGGATTCACCCCTCCACTTT	CASSTPPGTPEDSPLHF
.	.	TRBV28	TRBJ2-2	TGTGCCAGCAGGAGAGGGGACGGGGAGCTGTTTTTT	CASRRGDGELFF
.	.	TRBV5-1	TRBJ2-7	TGCGCCAGCAGCCCACCGGGACGAGCCTACGAGCAGTACTTC	CASSPPGRAYEQYF
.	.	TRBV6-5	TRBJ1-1	TGTGCCAGCAGTCACCGGATGAACACTGAAGCTTTCTTT	CASSHRMNTEAFF
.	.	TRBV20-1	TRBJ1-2	TGCAGTGCTAGAGTGGTCGGTGGCTACACCTTC	CSARVVGGYTF
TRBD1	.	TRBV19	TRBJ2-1	TGTGCCAGTAGTATCTGGCAGGGGGCGCGAAATGAGCAGTTCTTC	CASSIWQGARNEQFF
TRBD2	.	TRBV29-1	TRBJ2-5	TGCAGCGTACTAGCGGGGAAAGAGACCCAGTACTTC	CSVLAGKETQYF
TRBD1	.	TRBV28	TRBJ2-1	TGTGCCAGCAGCCGGGACAGGGAGAGAGGGGAGCAGTTCTTC	CASSRDRERGEQFF
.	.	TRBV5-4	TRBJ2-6	TGTGCCAGCAGCCAGGGGTCCGGGGCCAACGTCCTGACTTTC	CASSQGSGANVLTF
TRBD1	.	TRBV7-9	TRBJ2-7	TGTGCCAGCAGCCCGCCGGGACAGGGAGACGAGCAGTACTTC	CASSPPGQGDEQYF
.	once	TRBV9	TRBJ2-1	TGTGCCAGCAGCCGAGGACACTACAATGAGCAGTTCTTC	CASSRGHYNEQFF
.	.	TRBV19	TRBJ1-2	TGTGCCAGTAGCCCTGGGGGGACGGTTAACTATGGCTACACCTTC	CASSPGGTVNYGYTF
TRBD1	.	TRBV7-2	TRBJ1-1	TGTGCCAGCAGCACGACAGGGGACACTGAAGCTTTCTTT	CASSTTGDTEAFF
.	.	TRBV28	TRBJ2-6	TGTGCCAGCAGTCCCACCGGGACTGTAAATGTTCTGGGGGCCAACGTCCTGACTTTC	CASSPTGTVNVLGANVLTF
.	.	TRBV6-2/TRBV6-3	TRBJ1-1	TGTGCCAGCAGTTTTTTAAACACTGAAGCTTTCTTT	CASSFLNTEAFF
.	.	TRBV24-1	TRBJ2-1	TGTGCCACCAGTGATATTACCTACAATGAGCAGTTCTTC	CATSDITYNEQFF
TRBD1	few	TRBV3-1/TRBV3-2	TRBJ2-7	TGTGCCAGCAGCCTCCGGGACAGGCACTCCTACGAGCAGTACTTC	CASSLRDRHSYEQYF
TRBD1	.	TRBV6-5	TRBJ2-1	TGTGCCAGCAGTTACGGGACAGGGAGGCAGTTCTTC	CASSYGTGRQFF
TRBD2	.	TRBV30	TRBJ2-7	TGTGCCTGGAATATAGCGGGACTTAACTCCTACGAGCAGTACTTC	CAWNIAGLNSYEQYF
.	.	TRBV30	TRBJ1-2	TGTGCCTGGAGTCCCCCGACGGACGCATCCCCCTATGGCTACACCTTC	CAWSPPTDASPYGYTF
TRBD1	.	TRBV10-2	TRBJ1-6	TGCGCCAGCAGTGAGACAGGGGGCGTCTATAATTCACCCCTCCACTTT	CASSETGGVYNSPLHF
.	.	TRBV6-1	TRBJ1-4	TGTGCCAGCAGTGGCAACAATCCGAGGACACTTTTAAATGAAAAACTGTTTTTT	CASSGNNPRTLLNEKLFF
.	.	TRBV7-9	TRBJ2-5	TGTGCCAGCAGCGCGGCCGGGACCGAGACCCAGTACTTC	CASSAAGTETQYF
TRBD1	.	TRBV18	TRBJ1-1	TGTGCCAGCTCACCACAGGAGACAGGGGTTTCTGAAGCTTTCTTT	CASSPQETGVSEAFF
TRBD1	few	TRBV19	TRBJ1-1	TGTGCCAGTAGTATACAGAGGGGGCAAGCTTTCTTT	CASSIQRGQAFF
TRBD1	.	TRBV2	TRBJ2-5	TGTGCCAGCAGTTCTCGGACAGGGGAAGAGACCCAGTACTTC	CASSSRTGEETQYF
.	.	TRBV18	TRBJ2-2	TGTGCCAGCTCACCACCCGCCAGGGGCATCGGGGAGCTGTTTTTT	CASSPPARGIGELFF